This TCR beta chain was profiled in a study of T cell changes during pregnancy in multiple sclerosis. Using immunoSEQ multiplex PCR, the repertoire was profiled, and TCRdb retains in-frame clones only, with some absent. The sample includes more than 80,000 clones, about 91% of them seen just once. CDR1 MNHEY and CDR2 SMNVEV come from the germline V gene (reference sequence). The CDR3 runs 18 residues. The J segment lost 0 bases and the V segment lost 5 bases, leaving 7 bases of the junction unmatched. The rearrangement uses TRBV27 and TRBJ2-3, with 14 bases lining up with TRBD2. The TCR was taken from a female donor in good health, serving as a control in a pregnancy study. Some clones in this sample may be carry-over from other donors' samples. The material was PBMCs, obtained in the first trimester of pregnancy. DNA of the CDR3: TGTGCCAGCAGTCCTCTGGGACTAGCGGGGGATAGCACAGATACGCAGTATTTT. It yields the protein CASSPLGLAGDSTDTQYF.